The present T cell receptor beta chain was sequenced within a study of CD8 T cells in Susac syndrome (dated by TCRdb to about 2019). As for the study more broadly: Repertoire sequencing was used to test whether CD8+ T cell activation and differentiation in Susac syndrome was antigen driven. CD8+ T cell repertoire clonality was compared between over 9 healthy donors, some 14 Susac syndrome patients and 15 or so multiple sclerosis patients. What the authors observed across the whole study: The study acknowledged that relatively few individuals were included in the TCR sequencing and HLA analysis.

CDR1 and CDR2 (SGHDN, FVKESK) derive from the germline V gene. The CDR3 runs 16 residues from the cysteine to the phenylalanine. Solely the CDR3 DNA is kept, with 48 bases framed from the first base. Relative to germline, V is missing 3 bases and J is missing 3 bases, with 5 bases of the junction outside any gene match. High-throughput TCR beta sequencing profiled peripheral blood CD8+ and CD4+ T cells from healthy donors, Susac syndrome patients and multiple sclerosis patients. The multiple sclerosis controls were treatment-naive patients who had stable or active relapsing-remitting disease and met the revised McDonald criteria. Bulk CD8+ and CD4+ T cells were purified magnetically by negative isolation, whereas CD8+ TEMRA cells were enriched by FACS. Blood was collected in EDTA tubes and processed within 24 hours, with PBMCs isolated through density gradient centrifugation. PBMCs intended for TCR sequencing were cryopreserved in liquid nitrogen and thawed later in a water bath at 37 degrees C. The sorted or isolated CD4+, CD8+ and CD8+ TEMRA cells reached a purity of at least 90%.

RNA was extracted with the RNeasy kit and 0.5 to 1 ug was reverse transcribed using random hexamers. The immunoSEQ multiplex PCR assay, which covers 54 Vbeta and 13 Jbeta segments, was used to amplify TCR beta CDR3 regions. PCR amplification bias was corrected by using a synthetic template baseline for primer optimization and computational correction. Regarding the original processing steps: Only productive sequences were kept, with reads annotated to V, D and J genes according to IMGT and analyzed in immunoSEQ Analyzer. Clonality was calculated as one minus the Shannon entropy normalized by log2 of the number of productive unique sequences. For each patient and control, public and private clones were evaluated among the 100 most prevalent clones. Clones were defined as Susac-specific if absent from the healthy and MS cohorts, from 900 to 1,200 published viral clones and from other ImmuneACCESS disease sequences. The public reads were reprocessed in TCRdb via fastp at Q25 and MiXCR, keeping in-frame beta chains. Merged by CDR3 protein, the rows form single entries marked with the most common genes and DNA. TCRdb's processing, not the authors', yielded these V and J calls. Recorded for this sample are about 430,000 distinct CDR3 sequences; 75% to 90% of them occurred a single time. Of the sample, around 0.12% is held by the ten largest clones.

As for this clonotype: Its binding antigen is unknown. There are no base qualities to consult, and no much larger clone falls within one base.

This sequence originates from a human donor with multiple sclerosis. Sequenced: CD8+ T cells from PBMCs. The rearrangement combines TRBV14 with TRBJ2-2; 9 central bases correspond to TRBD1. This receptor carries the CDR3 CASSQWTGVDTGELFF. DNA sequence: TGTGCCAGCAGCCAGTGGACAGGGGTGGACACCGGGGAGCTGTTTTTT.